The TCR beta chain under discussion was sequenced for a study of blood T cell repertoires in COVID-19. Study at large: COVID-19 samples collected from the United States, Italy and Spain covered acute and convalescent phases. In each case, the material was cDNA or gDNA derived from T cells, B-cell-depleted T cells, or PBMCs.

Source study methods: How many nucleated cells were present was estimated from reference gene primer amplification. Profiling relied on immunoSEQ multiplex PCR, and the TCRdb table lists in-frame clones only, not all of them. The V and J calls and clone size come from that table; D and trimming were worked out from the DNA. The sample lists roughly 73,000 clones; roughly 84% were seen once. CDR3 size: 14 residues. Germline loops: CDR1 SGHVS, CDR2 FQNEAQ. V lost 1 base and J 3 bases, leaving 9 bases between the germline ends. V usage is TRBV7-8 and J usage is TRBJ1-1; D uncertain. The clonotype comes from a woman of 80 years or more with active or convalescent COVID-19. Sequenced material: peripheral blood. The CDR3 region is CASSLGVGDTEAFF. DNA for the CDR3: TGTGCCAGCAGCTTAGGAGTCGGGGACACTGAAGCTTTCTTT.